This paragraph reports one T cell receptor beta chain. The target antigen is unknown. Reprocessing the 5' RACE reads, TCRdb reports a single entry for every CDR3 protein and omits DNA. The table for this sample gives about 140,000 distinct CDR3 sequences. This sample is drawn from a study of monozygotic twins with inflammatory bowel disease. Findings and limits, study-wide: Patient repertoires may carry noise from differing immunosuppressive treatments.

The clonotype comes from a human donor with ulcerative colitis or Crohn's disease, or a healthy co-twin of an affected twin (not recorded which). Sample: blood.

CDR3: CASRKTGGGNTEAFF. V and J are TRBV12-3 or TRBV12-4 and TRBJ1-1; TCRdb's D call of TRBD1 is untestable without DNA. The CDR3 length is 15 residues.